These T cell receptor beta chains were read from a single sample in a study of identical twins. TCRdb reprocessed the 5' RACE reads with MiXCR, giving one entry per CDR3 protein. The sample comprises roughly 1.6 million distinct CDR3 sequences, more than 30% of which are singletons, and 0.25% to 0.3% rests with the top ten. Sequencing input: cord blood. Receptor source: a newborn girl in good health. Each CDR3 is given with its conserved first and last residue. The order of the fields is V gene, D gene, J gene, clone size, CDR3 DNA, CDR3 protein. The D gene is left open where the match is weak. Clone size is stated in some rows and not others, as once, few, many or a class when expanded.

TRBV3-1	TRBD1	TRBJ1-1	NA	TGTACCAGCAGCCAAGAGACAGGGCGCACTGAAGCTTTCTTT	CTSSQETGRTEAFF
TRBV30	NA	TRBJ1-6	NA	TGTGCCTGGAGTCCGCGGACCAGGACCTATAATTCACCCCTCCACTTT	CAWSPRTRTYNSPLHF
TRBV6-1	NA	TRBJ1-4	NA	TGTGCCAGCAGTGAACATCCGCTCCGACAACTGTTTTTT	CASSEHPLRQLFF
TRBV12-3/TRBV12-4	NA	TRBJ2-5	few	TGTGCCAGCGGGGGAGGAGCAGAGACCCAGTACTTC	CASGGGAETQYF
TRBV11-2	NA	TRBJ2-5	few	TGTGCCAGCAGCTTGCTAGTCACCCAAGAGACCCAGTACTTC	CASSLLVTQETQYF
TRBV10-3	TRBD2	TRBJ2-1	few	TGTGCCATCAGTGACCCCAATCTAGCGGGCCCCACCTACAATGAGCAGTTCTTC	CAISDPNLAGPTYNEQFF
TRBV7-9	TRBD1	TRBJ1-1	NA	TGTGCCAGCAGCGTCAGGGGGCCCTCTAACACTGAAGCTTTCTTT	CASSVRGPSNTEAFF
TRBV28	NA	TRBJ2-1	NA	TGTGCCAGCAGTTTGATCACGGGACCCCTCTACAATGAGCAGTTCTTC	CASSLITGPLYNEQFF
TRBV10-3	NA	TRBJ1-6	few	TGTGCCATCAGTGAGTCGAGGGCCAATGGGTCACCCCTCCACTTT	CAISESRANGSPLHF
TRBV21-1	NA	TRBJ2-4	NA	TGTGCCAGCAGCAAGGAGGGGACTCCCTACGAGCGGTACTTC	CASSKEGTPYERYF
TRBV20-1	NA	TRBJ1-2	NA	TGCAGTGCTAGAGTCCTCCCCCTTCGGACAGTCTATGGCTACACCTTC	CSARVLPLRTVYGYTF
TRBV6-2/TRBV6-3	NA	TRBJ2-4	NA	TGTGCCAGCAGTTACCCGGGACTAGCCAAAAACATTCAGTACTTC	CASSYPGLAKNIQYF
TRBV5-1	NA	TRBJ1-3	NA	TGCGCCAGCAGCTTGGTAGGAGACCGAAACACCATATATTTT	CASSLVGDRNTIYF
TRBV5-1	NA	TRBJ2-3	NA	TGCGCCAGCAGCTCGAAGGACATGCCTAGCACAGATACGCAGTATTTT	CASSSKDMPSTDTQYF
TRBV20-1	NA	TRBJ2-5	few	TGCAGTGCTATATCGGGGGGCGCAGAGACCCAGTACTTC	CSAISGGAETQYF
TRBV14	NA	TRBJ2-7	NA	TGTGCCAGCAGCCAAGTTATGGGGCAACCTTATTACGAGCAGTACTTC	CASSQVMGQPYYEQYF